The 20 T cell receptor beta chains reported below all come from one sample, sequenced in a study of T-cell memory formation after mild COVID-19. Via MiXCR, TCRdb re-called the 5' RACE reads, giving one row per CDR3 protein. The table lists 400,000 to 500,000 distinct CDR3 sequences, 24% of them singletons. Sample: PBMCs or a T cell subset sorted from them (not recorded which). Receptor source: an adult woman who had mild COVID-19 (a few samples of this study predate the infection). Cell type and time point are not known.

The gene calls are TRBV9 and TRBJ2-7; 9 bases agree with TRBD1. Germline V gene lookup returns CDR1 SGDLS and CDR2 YYNGEE. V shed 6 bases and J 6 bases; nucleotides not matched to a gene: 10. The CDR3 is made up of 14 amino acids. CDR3 nucleotides: TGTGCCAGCACCGACTCGGGACAGGGTGGCGAGCAGTACTTC. This encodes CASTDSGQGGEQYF. The variable domain in full, completed from reference TRBV9 and TRBJ2-7, reads DSGVTQTPKHLITATGQRVTLRCSPRSGDLSVYWYQQSLDQGLQFLIQYYNGEERAKGNILERFSAQQFPDLHSELNLSSLELGDSALYFCASTDSGQGGEQYFGPGTRLTVT.

This clonotype was seen only a few times. The V call is TRBV9, the J call TRBJ2-6, with 10 bases aligning to TRBD1. Germline CDR1 reads SGDLS; CDR2 reads YYNGEE. Trimming removed 0 bases from V and 2 bases from J; junction bases left unmatched: 8. The CDR3 extends over 19 amino acids. In DNA, the CDR3 is TGTGCCAGCAGCGTAGAGCTCCGGGACAGGGGAACTGGGGCCAACGTCCTGACTTTC. It translates to CASSVELRDRGTGANVLTF.

This clonotype came up a few times. This chain joins TRBV7-9 and TRBJ1-1, with D unclear. V shed 1 base and J shed 1 base, with 7 bases lying between them. Germline CDR1 and CDR2: SEHNR and FQNEAQ (reference sequence). The CDR3 runs to 14 residues. The CDR3 DNA reads TGTGCCAGCAGCTTAGTGGGCCGGAACACTGAAGCTTTCTTT. It codes for CASSLVGRNTEAFF.

CDR3 loop: CSATRSGGRGGEQFF. CDR3 DNA sequence: TGCAGTGCTACCCGAAGCGGGGGGCGTGGCGGTGAGCAGTTCTTC. The chain combines TRBV20-1 with TRBJ2-1, with TRBD2 identical over 9 bases. This CDR3 comprises 15 residues. The germline V gene encodes CDR1 DFQATT and CDR2 SNEGSKA (reference sequence). J was trimmed by 9 bases and V by 4 bases; bases with no gene match: 13.

The rearrangement links TRBV23-1 to TRBJ1-5; D remains unclear. TRBV23-1 is an ORF; its function is uncertain. The CDR3 extends over 17 amino acids. Trimming left V 0 bases short and J 3 bases short, with 15 bases between. This CDR3 reads CASSQSILLRNNQPQHF. DNA for the CDR3: TGCGCCAGCAGTCAATCGATACTCTTGAGGAACAATCAGCCCCAGCATTTT.

This CDR3 is CASSLLAGPEYF. CDR3 DNA: TGTGCCAGCAGCTTACTAGCGGGACCTGAGTACTTC. The chain couples TRBV5-5 to TRBJ2-7; 10 nucleotides agree with TRBD2. V was clipped by 2 bases and J by 11 bases; unmatched bases: 4. In germline, CDR1 is SGHKS, CDR2 YYEKEE (reference sequence). This CDR3 spans 12 amino acids. Complete variable domain (other parts from reference TRBV5-5 and TRBJ2-7): DAGVTQSPTHLIKTRGQQVTLRCSPISGHKSVSWYQQVLGQGPQFIFQYYEKEERGRGNFPDRFSARQFPNYSSELNVNALLLGDSALYLCASSLLAGPEYFGPGTRLTVT.

This chain joins TRBV24-1 and TRBJ1-5, with D possibly TRBD1 on 5 matching bases. Deletions cut 3 bases from V and 8 bases from J, with 13 bases between. Germline assignment: CDR1 KGHDR and CDR2 SFDVKD. CDR3 length: 14 residues. CDR3 bases: TGTGCCACCAGTGATGGACACCCTAGGAAGCCCCAGCATTTT. It yields the protein CATSDGHPRKPQHF.

The J gene is TRBJ2-3, the V gene TRBV29-1; D is undetermined. Germline loops: CDR1 SQVTM, CDR2 ANQGSEA. The CDR3 runs 11 residues. The V and J ends lost 4 bases and 5 bases respectively, with 7 bases between them. CDR3 sequence: CSVGRVDTQYF. CDR3 nucleotide sequence: TGCAGCGTTGGCCGGGTAGATACGCAGTATTTT.

This clonotype was picked up a small number of times. This sequence joins TRBV11-2 and TRBJ2-5, with D uncertain. Germline V gives CDR1 SGHAT, CDR2 FQNNGV. This CDR3 comprises 15 residues. V gave up 1 base and J gave up 4 bases, with 13 bases separating them. CDR3 loop: CASSLGPLGSETQYF. The CDR3 bases are TGTGCCAGCAGCTTAGGTCCCCTAGGTTCAGAGACCCAGTACTTC. The entire variable domain, with the rest obtained from reference TRBV11-2 and TRBJ2-5, is as follows: EAGVAQSPRYKIIEKRQSVAFWCNPISGHATLYWYQQILGQGPKLLIQFQNNGVVDDSQLPKDRFSAERLKGVDSTLKIQPAKLEDSAVYLCASSLGPLGSETQYFGPGTRLLVL.

The DNA of the CDR3 is TGTGCCAGCAGTCTTGGGACAGGGGGCTTTTTAAACACTGAAGCTTTCTTT. Residues: CASSLGTGGFLNTEAFF. The rearrangement links TRBV28 to TRBJ1-1, with TRBD1 matching 12 bases. V was clipped by 5 bases and J by 2 bases; unmatched bases: 9. The germline V gene has CDR1 MDHEN and CDR2 SYDVKM. This CDR3 contains 17 residues.

In its sample, this clonotype was seen a few times. CDR3 DNA: TGTGCCAGCACCCCTCGCGGCGGAAACACCATATATTTT. This sequence encodes CASTPRGGNTIYF. V gene TRBV11-3 combines with J gene TRBJ1-3, with D uncertain. Germline CDR1 and CDR2: SGHNT and YENEEA. V was shortened by 7 bases and J by 4 bases, with 11 bases between the two germline ends. The CDR3 sequence is 13 residues long.

The genes are TRBV21-1 and TRBJ1-2; TRBD1 is the table's D call and was not checked against the DNA. TRBV21-1 is deemed a pseudogene. This CDR3 contains 15 residues. CDR3 sequence (DNA): TGTGCCAGCAGCACCGCACCCCCCGTCCCAGCTAGCTACACCTTC. Protein: CASSTAPPVPASYTF.

This clonotype was counted ten times or more. This chain uses TRBV24-1 with TRBJ1-5; D is possibly TRBD1 (6 bases). The CDR3 sequence is 14 residues long. V lost 4 bases and J 3 bases, leaving 9 bases between the germline ends. The V gene's germline CDR1 is KGHDR and CDR2 SFDVKD. CDR3 loop: CATSEGGTNQPQHF. DNA for the CDR3: TGTGCCACCAGTGAAGGGGGGACCAATCAGCCCCAGCATTTT.

This clonotype was found a few times. The V call is TRBV7-6, the J call TRBJ2-1; 8 bases agree with TRBD1. The CDR3 runs 15 residues. The germline gives CDR1 SGHVS, CDR2 FNYEAQ. Unmatched junction bases numbered 3, after V lost 5 bases and J lost 0 bases. CDR3 coding DNA: TGTGCCAGCAGCACCGGACAGGGCTCCTACAATGAGCAGTTCTTC. The encoded protein is CASSTGQGSYNEQFF. Variable domain in full (rest from reference TRBV7-6 and TRBJ2-1): GAGVSQSPRYKVTKRGQDVALRCDPISGHVSLYWYRQALGQGPEFLTYFNYEAQQDKSGLPNDRFSAERPEGSISTLTIQRTEQRDSAMYRCASSTGQGSYNEQFFGPGTRLTVL.

At least ten counts were recorded for this clonotype. The chain couples TRBV11-1 to TRBJ2-5; perhaps D is TRBD1 or TRBD2 (5 bases each). V was clipped by 4 bases and J by 1 base, with 13 bases between them. The length of the CDR3 is 15 residues. The V gene's germline CDR1 is SGHAT and CDR2 FQDESV (reference sequence). Here the CDR3 DNA reads TGTGCCAGCAGCTGGGTCGTCGGGGCCCAAGAGACCCAGTACTTC. This codes for CASSWVVGAQETQYF. The entire variable domain, with the rest obtained from reference TRBV11-1 and TRBJ2-5, is as follows: EAEVAQSPRYKITEKSQAVAFWCDPISGHATLYWYRQILGQGPELLVQFQDESVVDDSQLPKDRFSAERLKGVDSTLKIQPAELGDSAMYLCASSWVVGAQETQYFGPGTRLLVL.

This clonotype was detected many times. The chain has TRBV4-2 and TRBJ1-2; D might be TRBD1 (5 bases). Per the germline V gene, CDR1 is LGHNA and CDR2 is YNFKEQ. The CDR3 has 13 residues. V lost 0 bases and J lost 8, with 10 bases in between. The CDR3 sequence: CASSQEGVSGYTF. The CDR3 coding sequence is TGTGCCAGCAGCCAAGAAGGGGTTAGCGGCTACACCTTC.

This sequence joins TRBV9 and TRBJ2-2; possible D gene TRBD1, 6 bases. The CDR3 is made up of 17 amino acids. CDR1 and CDR2 (germline): SGDLS, YYNGEE. V dropped 0 bases and J dropped 1 base, with 13 bases sitting between them. The DNA for the CDR3 is TGTGCCAGCAGCGTAGTTCCCGGCAGGGGGAACACCGGGGAGCTGTTTTTT. Protein product: CASSVVPGRGNTGELFF. Full variable domain (rest looked up from reference TRBV9 and TRBJ2-2): DSGVTQTPKHLITATGQRVTLRCSPRSGDLSVYWYQQSLDQGLQFLIQYYNGEERAKGNILERFSAQQFPDLHSELNLSSLELGDSALYFCASSVVPGRGNTGELFFGEGSRLTVL.

This clonotype showed up just a few times. This chain links TRBV7-2 with TRBJ2-2; no firm D call. CDR1 and CDR2 from the germline V gene are SGHTA and FQGNSA. Deletions cut 0 bases from V and 4 bases from J, with 3 bases between. The length of the CDR3 is 13 residues. CDR3 residues: CASSLARTGELFF. CDR3 DNA sequence: TGTGCCAGCAGCTTAGCGCGCACCGGGGAGCTGTTTTTT.

V usage is TRBV12-3 or TRBV12-4 and J usage is TRBJ1-1, with D unclear. CDR3 size: 12 residues. Trimming took off 6 bases at V and 5 bases at J, with 10 bases between the two ends. In nucleotides, the CDR3 is TGTGCCAGCAGCTGGAGTACGACTGAAGCTTTCTTT. Its protein product is CASSWSTTEAFF.

The rearrangement joins TRBV10-3 to TRBJ2-1; D tentatively reads TRBD1 or TRBD2 (6 bases each). Germline V gene data show CDR1 as ENHRY and CDR2 as SYGVKD. This CDR3 is 14 amino acids long. Trimming took 8 bases from V and 9 from J, leaving 20 bases between them. The CDR3 sequence: CAISDPGGQGEQFF. DNA of the CDR3: TGTGCCATCTCCGATCCCGGGGGCCAGGGTGAGCAGTTCTTC.